What follows are 13 T cell receptor beta chains derived from one specimen sequenced in a study of T-cell reconstitution after alpha-beta-depleted transplantation in children. TCRbeta library construction was performed incorporating unique molecular identifiers. TCRdb analysed the PCR reads with MiXCR anew, one entry per CDR3 protein. The sample lists a few hundred thousand distinct CDR3 sequences; approximately 9% were seen once. The source material was PBMCs from the stem cell graft donor, sampled from the stem cell graft. The receptor set was obtained from a human donor who donated a stem cell graft to a child with acute lymphoblastic leukemia.

Many counts were recorded for this clonotype. The chain links TRBV29-1 to TRBJ1-3; D is unresolved. V lost 4 bases, J lost 0 bases, and 7 bases lay in between. Germline V gives CDR1 SQVTM, CDR2 ANQGSEA. CDR3 length: 13 amino acids. CDR3 nucleotides: TGCAGCGTTGTACAAAGCTCTGGAAACACCATATATTTT. Protein sequence: CSVVQSSGNTIYF.

V and J are TRBV29-1 and TRBJ2-7, with 8 bases fitting TRBD1. Per germline, CDR1 SQVTM and CDR2 ANQGSEA. V was clipped by 7 bases and J by 4 bases; unmatched bases: 3. The CDR3 extends over 11 amino acids. CDR3 nucleotide sequence: TGCAGCGGCGGACAGGGATACGAGCAGTACTTC. Protein: CSGGQGYEQYF.

This clonotype was observed at least ten times. The chain combines TRBV12-3 or TRBV12-4 with TRBJ1-5, with 10 bases that match TRBD1. Trimming took 6 bases from V and 0 from J; bases not matched to a gene: 8. This CDR3 region has 17 residues. CDR3 DNA sequence: TGTGCCAGCAGAACGGGACAGGGGAGGTATAGCAATCAGCCCCAGCATTTT. Its protein is CASRTGQGRYSNQPQHF.

The chain employs TRBV13 and TRBJ2-7; 9 bases match TRBD1. V shed 5 bases, J shed 0 bases, and the junction held 8 bases outside the gene matches. The CDR3 runs 16 residues. CDR1 is PRHDT and CDR2 is FYEKMQ in the germline V gene (reference sequence). DNA for the CDR3: TGTGCCAGCAGCCCAAGGACAGGGGTGATCTCCTACGAGCAGTACTTC. Translation: CASSPRTGVISYEQYF.

This clonotype came up a few times. V gene TRBV20-1 combines with J gene TRBJ1-1, with D unresolved. Deletions cut 0 bases from V and 3 bases from J, with 11 bases between. The germline V gene encodes CDR1 DFQATT and CDR2 SNEGSKA (reference sequence). The CDR3 runs to 14 residues. CDR3 nucleotides: TGCAGTGCTAGAGATCCGGTCGGGGACACTGAAGCTTTCTTT. As protein: CSARDPVGDTEAFF.

This clonotype came up many times. The chain carries TRBV6-2 or TRBV6-3 and TRBJ1-1; possible D gene TRBD1, 6 bases. This CDR3 spans 15 amino acids. Per the germline V gene, CDR1 is MNHEY and CDR2 is SVGEGT. Deletions cut 6 bases from V and 2 bases from J, with 16 bases between. CDR3 loop: CASRSTNRDNTEAFF. For the CDR3, the DNA is TGTGCCAGCAGGTCTACGAACAGGGATAACACTGAAGCTTTCTTT.

The chain is built from TRBV15 and TRBJ1-4; D call uncertain. CDR3 size: 11 residues. V was trimmed by 6 bases and J by 8 bases, leaving 7 bases between them. The germline V gene encodes CDR1 LNHNV and CDR2 YYDKDF (reference sequence). The CDR3 reads CATRSREKLFF. The CDR3 nucleotides are TGTGCCACCAGGAGTAGGGAAAAACTGTTTTTT.

The J gene is TRBJ1-1, the V gene TRBV25-1; unclear D gene. Looked up from germline, CDR1 is MGHDK and CDR2 is SYGVNS. This CDR3 contains 13 residues. The V end was cut by 8 bases, the J end by 2 bases, with 12 bases between. CDR3 in DNA: TGTGCCAGCGCCGCCGCGGGAAACACTGAAGCTTTCTTT. Its translation is CASAAAGNTEAFF.

This clonotype has a handful of counts. The rearrangement links TRBV4-1 to TRBJ2-7; unclear D gene. CDR1 and CDR2 (germline): MGHRA, YSYEKL. This CDR3 spans 14 amino acids. V was pared by 0 bases and J by 2 bases, with 8 bases between. CDR3 protein: CASSQEGRAYEQYF. The CDR3 coding sequence is TGCGCCAGCAGCCAAGAGGGTAGGGCCTACGAGCAGTACTTC.

This clonotype came up a few times. The V call is TRBV7-9, the J call TRBJ1-4, with D tentatively TRBD1 (5 bases). CDR3 length: 15 residues. V lost 4 bases and J lost 0, with 9 bases in between. CDR1 and CDR2 (germline): SEHNR, FQNEAQ (reference sequence). The CDR3 coding sequence is TGTGCCAGCAGCTCGGACACAACAACTAATGAAAAACTGTTTTTT. This gives the protein CASSSDTTTNEKLFF.

This chain links TRBV12-3 or TRBV12-4 with TRBJ2-7; D gene ambiguous. CDR3 length: 15 amino acids. Trimming shortened V by 5 bases and J by 2 bases, and 16 bases separated the two germline ends. The CDR3 region has the DNA TGTGCCAGCAGTCCTAGGGCCTTAACCACCTACGAGCAGTACTTC. This codes for CASSPRALTTYEQYF.

The chain employs TRBV7-9 and TRBJ1-3, with a tentative D call TRBD1 (5 bases). CDR3 length equals 16 residues. Germline lookup yields CDR1 SEHNR and CDR2 FQNEAQ (reference sequence). Trimming removed 11 bases at V and 0 bases at J, with 20 bases between. CDR3 DNA sequence: TGTGCCTGTCCCGACAATCAGGGAATCTCTGGAAACACCATATATTTT. Amino acids: CACPDNQGISGNTIYF.

This chain uses TRBV6-2 or TRBV6-3 with TRBJ2-4; D is uncertain. CDR1 is MNHEY and CDR2 is SVGEGT in the germline V gene. Between the trimmed V and J ends, which lost 3 bases and 8 bases, there was a span of 5 bases. This CDR3 contains 11 residues. CDR3 DNA: TGTGCCAGCAGTTATCTCCACATTCAGTACTTC. It is translated as CASSYLHIQYF.